This TCR beta chain comes out of a study of T cell responses to AZD1222 COVID-19 vaccine. Study findings and constraints: Vaccine-related CD4 TCRs covered spike, predominating at 160-218 and 743-854.

Data came from immunoSEQ multiplex PCR; TCRdb stores just in-frame clones and leaves some out. The table lists 150,000 to 200,000 clones, 94% of them singletons. In regard to this clone: The antigen remains unidentified.

V was shortened by 4 bases and J by 0 bases, with 7 bases between the two germline ends. Per germline, CDR1 LGHNA and CDR2 YNFKEQ. The CDR3 extends over 14 amino acids. The sequence came from an adult in good health. Sequencing was performed on peripheral blood, taken on day 0 of AZD1222 vaccination. The J gene is TRBJ2-1, the V gene TRBV4-2, with no clear D. The CDR3 protein is CASSRESSYNEQFF. The CDR3 DNA reads TGTGCCAGCAGCCGCGAGAGCTCCTACAATGAGCAGTTCTTC.